This TCR beta chain derives from a study of T cell responses to AZD1222 COVID-19 vaccine. Measured with immunoSEQ multiplex PCR; TCRdb has only the in-frame clones, and not every one. There are around 160,000 clones in the sample; roughly 92% occur only once, and approximately 0.64% lies in the top ten. As for this clone: Its antigen is as yet unknown.

Whole-study findings and limits: Baseline antibody screening turned up just five to seven seropositive AZD1222 recipients. Nearly half of the spike-specific TCRs reportedly recognize variant regions that carry no mutations.

V was clipped by 3 bases and J by 0 bases, with 9 bases between them. The CDR3 is 13 residues long. Germline assignment: CDR1 SQVTM and CDR2 ANQGSEA. The chain couples TRBV29-1 to TRBJ2-7, with D possibly being TRBD2 (5 bases). Sequencing used peripheral blood, obtained on day 0 of AZD1222 vaccination. This sequence was found in an adult in good health. The CDR3 nucleotides are TGCAGCGTTGATAACGGGGACTCCTACGAGCAGTACTTC. It yields the protein CSVDNGDSYEQYF.